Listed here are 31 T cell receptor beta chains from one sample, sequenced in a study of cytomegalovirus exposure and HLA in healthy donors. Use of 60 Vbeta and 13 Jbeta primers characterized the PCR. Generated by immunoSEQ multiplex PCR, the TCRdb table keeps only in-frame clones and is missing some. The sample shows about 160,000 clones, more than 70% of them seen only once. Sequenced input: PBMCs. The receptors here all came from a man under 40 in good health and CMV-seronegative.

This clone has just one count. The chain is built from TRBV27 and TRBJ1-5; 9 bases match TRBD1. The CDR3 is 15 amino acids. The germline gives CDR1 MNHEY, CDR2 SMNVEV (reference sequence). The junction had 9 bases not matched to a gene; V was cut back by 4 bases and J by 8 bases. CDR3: CASSWTGENLEPQHF. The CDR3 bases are TGTGCCAGCAGTTGGACAGGGGAGAATTTGGAGCCCCAGCATTTT.

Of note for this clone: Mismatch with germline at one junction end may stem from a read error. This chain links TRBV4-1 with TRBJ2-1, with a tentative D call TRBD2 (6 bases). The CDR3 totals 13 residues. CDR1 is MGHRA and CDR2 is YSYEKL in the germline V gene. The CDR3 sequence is CASSTPPRLGVVF. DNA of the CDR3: TGCGCCAGCAGCACTCCTCCCCGACTAGGTGTGGTCTTC.

In nucleotides, the CDR3 is TGTGCCAGCAGTGAATTGGGGGCAGGGGGCTTCACTGAAGCTTTCTTT. Translation: CASSELGAGGFTEAFF. The gene calls are TRBV25-1 and TRBJ1-1; 8 positions agree with TRBD1. Germline lookup yields CDR1 MGHDK and CDR2 SYGVNS. CDR3 length: 16 amino acids. The V gene end was trimmed by 1 base and the J gene end by 4 bases; junction bases not matched to a gene: 8.

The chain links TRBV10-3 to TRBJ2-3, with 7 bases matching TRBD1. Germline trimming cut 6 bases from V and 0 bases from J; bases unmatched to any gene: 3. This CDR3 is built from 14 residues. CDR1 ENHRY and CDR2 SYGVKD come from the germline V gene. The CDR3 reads CAIRGDSSTDTQYF. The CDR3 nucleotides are TGTGCCATCAGGGGGGACAGTAGCACAGATACGCAGTATTTT.

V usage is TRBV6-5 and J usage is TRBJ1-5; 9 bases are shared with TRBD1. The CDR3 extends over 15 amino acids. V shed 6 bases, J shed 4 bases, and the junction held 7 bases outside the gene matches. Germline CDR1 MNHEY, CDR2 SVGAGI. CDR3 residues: CASRETGGGNQPQHF. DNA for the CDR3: TGTGCCAGCAGGGAAACAGGGGGCGGTAATCAGCCCCAGCATTTT.

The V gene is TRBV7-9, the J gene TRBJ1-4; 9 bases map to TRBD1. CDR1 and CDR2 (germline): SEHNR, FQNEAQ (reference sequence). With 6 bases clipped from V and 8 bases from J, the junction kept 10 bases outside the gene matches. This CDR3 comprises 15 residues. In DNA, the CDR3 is TGTGCCAGCAGAGCTACAGGGGGCGCGGGAGAAAAACTGTTTTTT. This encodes CASRATGGAGEKLFF.

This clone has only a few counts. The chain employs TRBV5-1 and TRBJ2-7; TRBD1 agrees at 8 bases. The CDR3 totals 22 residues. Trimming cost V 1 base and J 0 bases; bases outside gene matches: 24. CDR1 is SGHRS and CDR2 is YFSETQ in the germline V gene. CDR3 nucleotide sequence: TGCGCCAGCAGCTTGCGCTCTATTTTAGACAGGGGAGTCGGTTTTAGCTCCTACGAGCAGTACTTC. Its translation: CASSLRSILDRGVGFSSYEQYF.

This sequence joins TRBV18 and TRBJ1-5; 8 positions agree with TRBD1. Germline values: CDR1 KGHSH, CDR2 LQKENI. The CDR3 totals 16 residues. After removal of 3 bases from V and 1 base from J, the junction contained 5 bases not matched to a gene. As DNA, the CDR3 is TGTGCCAGCTCACCGGGACAGGCGGGAAGCAATCAGCCCCAGCATTTT. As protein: CASSPGQAGSNQPQHF.

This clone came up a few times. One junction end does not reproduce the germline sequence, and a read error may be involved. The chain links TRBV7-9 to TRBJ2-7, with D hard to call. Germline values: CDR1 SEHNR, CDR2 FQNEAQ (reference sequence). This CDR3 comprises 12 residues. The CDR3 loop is CSSSRELDEQYF. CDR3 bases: TGTTCCAGCAGCCGCGAATTGGACGAGCAGTACTTC.

For the CDR3, the DNA is TGTGCCAGCAGTGAATCTATTTCTGGGGGGTCCTACAATGAGCAGTTCTTC. Amino acid sequence: CASSESISGGSYNEQFF. The rearrangement joins TRBV25-1 to TRBJ2-1, with D perhaps matching TRBD2 (6 bases). This CDR3 has 17 amino acids. Germline CDR1 and CDR2: MGHDK and SYGVNS. The ends were cut back, 1 base at V and 1 base at J, with 14 bases in the middle.

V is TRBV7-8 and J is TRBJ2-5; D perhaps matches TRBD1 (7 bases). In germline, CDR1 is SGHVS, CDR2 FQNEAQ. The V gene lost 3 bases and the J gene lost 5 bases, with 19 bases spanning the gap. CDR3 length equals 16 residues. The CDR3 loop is CASSLGFQGGMETQYF. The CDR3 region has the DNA TGTGCCAGCAGCTTGGGTTTTCAGGGGGGTATGGAGACCCAGTACTTC.

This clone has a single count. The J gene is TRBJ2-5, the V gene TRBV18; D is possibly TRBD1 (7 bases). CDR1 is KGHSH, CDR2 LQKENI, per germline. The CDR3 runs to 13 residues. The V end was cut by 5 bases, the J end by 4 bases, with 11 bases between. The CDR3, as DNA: TGTGCCAGCTCATCGCAGGGGGGAGAGACCCAGTACTTC. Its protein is CASSSQGGETQYF.

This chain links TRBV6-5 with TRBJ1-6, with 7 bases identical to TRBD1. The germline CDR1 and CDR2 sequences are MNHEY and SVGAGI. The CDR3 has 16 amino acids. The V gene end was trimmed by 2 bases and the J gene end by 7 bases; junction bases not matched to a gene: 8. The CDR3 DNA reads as TGTGCCAGCAGTTACCCACGGACAGGCCAAAATTCACCCCTCCACTTT. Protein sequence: CASSYPRTGQNSPLHF.

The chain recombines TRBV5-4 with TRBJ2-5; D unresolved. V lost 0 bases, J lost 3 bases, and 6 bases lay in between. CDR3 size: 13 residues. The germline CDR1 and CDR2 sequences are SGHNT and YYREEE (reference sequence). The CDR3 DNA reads TGTGCCAGCAGCTTGGTGTCTGAAGAGACCCAGTACTTC. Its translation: CASSLVSEETQYF.

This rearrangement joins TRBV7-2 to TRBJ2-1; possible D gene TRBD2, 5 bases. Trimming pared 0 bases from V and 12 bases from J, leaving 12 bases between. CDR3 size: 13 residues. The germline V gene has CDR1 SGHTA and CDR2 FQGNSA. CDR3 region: CASSLAEAVRQFF. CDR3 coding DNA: TGTGCCAGCAGCTTAGCGGAGGCCGTGAGGCAGTTCTTC.

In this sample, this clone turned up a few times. The CDR3 reads CASTLRGGGNQPQHF. CDR3 DNA: TGTGCCAGCACCCTTCGAGGGGGAGGGAATCAGCCCCAGCATTTT. The chain couples TRBV28 to TRBJ1-5, with D tentatively TRBD1 (6 bases). V lost 7 bases and J 4 bases, leaving 17 bases between the germline ends. Germline loops: CDR1 MDHEN, CDR2 SYDVKM. The CDR3 loop spans 15 amino acids. The full variable domain, in which reference TRBV28 and TRBJ1-5 provide the parts outside the CDR3, is DVKVTQSSRYLVKRTGEKVFLECVQDMDHENMFWYRQDPGLGLRLIYFSYDVKMKEKGDIPEGYSVSREKKERFSLILESASTNQTSMYLCASTLRGGGNQPQHFGDGTRLSIL.

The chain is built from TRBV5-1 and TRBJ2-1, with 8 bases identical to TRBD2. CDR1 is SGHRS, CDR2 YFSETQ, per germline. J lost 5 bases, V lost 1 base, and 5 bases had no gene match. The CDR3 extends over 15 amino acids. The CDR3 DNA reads TGCGCCAGCAGCTTGCTTCCAGCGGGGGACAATGAGCAGTTCTTC. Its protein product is CASSLLPAGDNEQFF.

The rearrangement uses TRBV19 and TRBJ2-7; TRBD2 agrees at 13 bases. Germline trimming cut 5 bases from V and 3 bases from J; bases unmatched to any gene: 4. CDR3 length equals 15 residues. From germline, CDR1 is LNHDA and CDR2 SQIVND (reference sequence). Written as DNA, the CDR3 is TGTGCCAGTAGTCCCGGGACTAGCGGGGTCTACGAGCAGTACTTC. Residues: CASSPGTSGVYEQYF.

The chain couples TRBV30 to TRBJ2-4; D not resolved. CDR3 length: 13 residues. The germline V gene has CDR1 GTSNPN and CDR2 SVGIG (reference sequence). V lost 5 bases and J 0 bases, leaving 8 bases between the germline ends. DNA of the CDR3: TGTGCCTGGGAAGCAATAGCCAAAAACATTCAGTACTTC. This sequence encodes CAWEAIAKNIQYF.

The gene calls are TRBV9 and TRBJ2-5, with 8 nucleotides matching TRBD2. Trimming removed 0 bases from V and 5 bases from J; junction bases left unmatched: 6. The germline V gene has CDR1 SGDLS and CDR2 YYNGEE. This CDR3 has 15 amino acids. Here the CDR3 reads CASSVAGGGGETQYF. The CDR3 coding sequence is TGTGCCAGCAGCGTAGCGGGGGGGGGCGGTGAGACCCAGTACTTC.

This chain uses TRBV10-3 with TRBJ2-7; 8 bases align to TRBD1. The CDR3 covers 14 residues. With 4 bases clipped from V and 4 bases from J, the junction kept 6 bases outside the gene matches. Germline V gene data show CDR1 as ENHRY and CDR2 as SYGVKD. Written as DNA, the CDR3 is TGTGCCATCAGTGTCTCAGGGGGCTTTTACGAGCAGTACTTC. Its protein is CAISVSGGFYEQYF.

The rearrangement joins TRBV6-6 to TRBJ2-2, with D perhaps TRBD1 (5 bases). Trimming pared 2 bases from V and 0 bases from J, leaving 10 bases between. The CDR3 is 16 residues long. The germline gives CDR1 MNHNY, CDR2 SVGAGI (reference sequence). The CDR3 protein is CASSYQGASNTGELFF. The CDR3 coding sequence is TGTGCCAGCAGTTACCAGGGCGCTTCGAACACCGGGGAGCTGTTTTTT.

The CDR3 spells CASSPPSGRSAEAFF. The CDR3 nucleotides read TGTGCCAGCTCACCACCAAGCGGCCGATCCGCTGAAGCTTTCTTT. V is TRBV18 and J is TRBJ1-1, with no clear D. In germline, CDR1 is KGHSH, CDR2 LQKENI. The CDR3 contains 15 residues. V lost 0 bases and J lost 6, with 14 bases in between.

CDR3 amino acids: CASSVSGRVGDTQYF. The DNA for the CDR3 is TGTGCCAGCAGCGTGAGCGGGAGGGTCGGAGATACGCAGTATTTT. This chain connects TRBV9 to TRBJ2-3, with 10 bases that match TRBD2. The J segment lost 5 bases and the V segment lost 2 bases, leaving 5 bases of the junction unmatched. This CDR3 has 15 residues. Germline assignment: CDR1 SGDLS and CDR2 YYNGEE.

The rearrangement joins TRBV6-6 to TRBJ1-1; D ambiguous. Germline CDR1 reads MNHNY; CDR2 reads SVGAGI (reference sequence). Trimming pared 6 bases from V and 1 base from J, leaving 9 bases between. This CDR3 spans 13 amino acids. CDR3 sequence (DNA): TGTGCCAGCAGATGGACTGAGAACACTGAAGCTTTCTTT. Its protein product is CASRWTENTEAFF.

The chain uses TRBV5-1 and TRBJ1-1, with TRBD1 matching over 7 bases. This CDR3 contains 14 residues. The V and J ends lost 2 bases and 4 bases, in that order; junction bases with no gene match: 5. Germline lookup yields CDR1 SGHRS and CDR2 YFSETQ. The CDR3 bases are TGCGCCAGCAGCTTCATTTCAGGGGGCACTGAAGCTTTCTTT. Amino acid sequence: CASSFISGGTEAFF.

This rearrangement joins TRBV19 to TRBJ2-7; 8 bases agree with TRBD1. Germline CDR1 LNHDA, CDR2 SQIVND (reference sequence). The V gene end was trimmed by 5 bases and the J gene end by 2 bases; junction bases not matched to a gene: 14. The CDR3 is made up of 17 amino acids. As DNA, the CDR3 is TGTGCCAGTAGTGGTGGGACAGGATCACCGAGACCCTACGAGCAGTACTTC. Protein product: CASSGGTGSPRPYEQYF. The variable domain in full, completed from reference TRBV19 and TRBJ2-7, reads DGGITQSPKYLFRKEGQNVTLSCEQNLNHDAMYWYRQDPGQGLRLIYYSQIVNDFQKGDIAEGYSVSREKKESFPLTVTSAQKNPTAFYLCASSGGTGSPRPYEQYFGPGTRLTVT.

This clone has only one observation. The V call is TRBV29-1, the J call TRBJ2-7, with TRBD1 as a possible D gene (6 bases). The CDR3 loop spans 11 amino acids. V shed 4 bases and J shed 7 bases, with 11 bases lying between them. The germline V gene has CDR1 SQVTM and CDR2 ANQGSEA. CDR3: CSVVIRGEQYF. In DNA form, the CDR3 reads TGCAGCGTTGTAATTAGGGGGGAGCAGTACTTC.

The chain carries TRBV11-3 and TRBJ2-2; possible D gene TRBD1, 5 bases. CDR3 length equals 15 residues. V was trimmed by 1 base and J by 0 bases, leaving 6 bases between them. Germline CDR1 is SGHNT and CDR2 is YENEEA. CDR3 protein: CASSLVGANTGELFF. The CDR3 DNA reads TGTGCCAGCAGCTTAGTAGGGGCGAACACCGGGGAGCTGTTTTTT.

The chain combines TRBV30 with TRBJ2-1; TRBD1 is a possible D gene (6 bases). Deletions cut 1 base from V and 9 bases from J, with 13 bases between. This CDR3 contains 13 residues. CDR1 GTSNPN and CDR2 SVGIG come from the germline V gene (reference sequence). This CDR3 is CAWSALTGSEQFF. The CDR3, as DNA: TGTGCCTGGAGTGCCCTCACAGGGTCTGAGCAGTTCTTC.

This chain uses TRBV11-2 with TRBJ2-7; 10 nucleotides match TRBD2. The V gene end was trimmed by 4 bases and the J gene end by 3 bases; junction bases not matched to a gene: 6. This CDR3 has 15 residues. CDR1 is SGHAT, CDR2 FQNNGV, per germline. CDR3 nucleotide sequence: TGTGCCAGCAGCTCTACAGCGGGAGGGGGCTACGAGCAGTACTTC. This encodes CASSSTAGGGYEQYF. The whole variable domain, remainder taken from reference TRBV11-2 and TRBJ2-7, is EAGVAQSPRYKIIEKRQSVAFWCNPISGHATLYWYQQILGQGPKLLIQFQNNGVVDDSQLPKDRFSAERLKGVDSTLKIQPAKLEDSAVYLCASSSTAGGGYEQYFGPGTRLTVT.